This T cell receptor beta chain was identified during a study of shared clonotypes between healthy human individuals. There are 16 residues in the CDR3. CDR1 KGHSH and CDR2 LQKENI come from the germline V gene. With V trimmed by 2 bases and J by 6 bases, 12 bases remained unmatched. Adults of Caucasian background living in Nashville, Tennessee made up all donors. In the study's own analysis: Because ImmunoSEQ provided only junction sequences with no quality scores, the filtering differed. Generated by immunoSEQ multiplex PCR, the TCRdb table keeps only in-frame clones and is missing some. V and J calls and clone size are copied from that table; D and trimming were computed from the DNA. The sample has about 480,000 clones, 79% seen once.

The gene calls are TRBV18 and TRBJ2-7; 8 positions match TRBD2. Sequenced input: PBMCs. This clonotype originated in a woman aged 40 to 55 in good health. Some clones in this sample may be carry-over from other donors' samples. The CDR3 sequence is CASSPMGRAGVGEQYF. The CDR3 DNA reads TGTGCCAGCTCACCAATGGGAAGAGCGGGAGTCGGCGAGCAGTACTTC.